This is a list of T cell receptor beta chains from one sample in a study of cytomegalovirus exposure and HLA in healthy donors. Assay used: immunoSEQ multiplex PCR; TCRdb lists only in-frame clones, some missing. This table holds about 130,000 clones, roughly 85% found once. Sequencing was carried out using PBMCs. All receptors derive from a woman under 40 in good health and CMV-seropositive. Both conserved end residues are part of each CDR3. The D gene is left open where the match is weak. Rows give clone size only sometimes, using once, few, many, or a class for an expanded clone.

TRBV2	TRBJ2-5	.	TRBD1	TGTGCCAGCATCCTGGACAGGGGACGAGAGACCCAGTACTTC	CASILDRGRETQYF
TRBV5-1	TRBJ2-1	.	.	TGCGCCAGCAGCCAAGATGAGGGCTACAATGAGCAGTTCTTC	CASSQDEGYNEQFF
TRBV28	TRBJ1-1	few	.	TGTGCCAGCAGTTCTCCCTCCCGGGGGGGGTGGAACACTGAAGCTTTCTTT	CASSSPSRGGWNTEAFF
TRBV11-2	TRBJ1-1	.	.	TGTGCCAGCAGCTTAGACCGGTACAGGGAGGGGATGAACACTGAAGCTTTCTTT	CASSLDRYREGMNTEAFF
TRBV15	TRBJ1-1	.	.	TGTGCCACCAGCGTTACAGGGCACACTGAAGCTTTCTTT	CATSVTGHTEAFF
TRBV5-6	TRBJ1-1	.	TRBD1	TGTGCCAGCAGCCCAGGGGGAGTGGACACTGAAGCTTTCTTT	CASSPGGVDTEAFF
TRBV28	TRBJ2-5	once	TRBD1	TGTGCCAGCAGTCCGTACCGGGACAGCCTTTGGGAGCAGTACTTC	CASSPYRDSLWEQYF
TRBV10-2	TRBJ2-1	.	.	TGCGCCAGCGGAGCGACAGAAAACAATGAGCAGTTCTTC	CASGATENNEQFF
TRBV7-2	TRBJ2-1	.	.	TGTGCCAGCGGGGAGTGGGTAGTCAATGAGCAGTTCTTC	CASGEWVVNEQFF
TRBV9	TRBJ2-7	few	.	TGTGCCAGCAGCGTAACCCCAGGACGGGGATCCTACGAGCAGTACTTC	CASSVTPGRGSYEQYF
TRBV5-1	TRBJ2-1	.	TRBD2	TGCGCCAGCACCGTCATCCCAGCGGGGTACAATGGGCAGTTCTTC	CASTVIPAGYNGQFF
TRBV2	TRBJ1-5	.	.	TGTGCCAGCAGTGAAATTTGGGACATTTATCAGCCCCAGCATTTT	CASSEIWDIYQPQHF
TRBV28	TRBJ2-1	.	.	TGTGCCAGCAGTTCTATCTACAATGAGCAGTTCTTC	CASSSIYNEQFF
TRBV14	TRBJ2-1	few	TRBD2	TGTGCCAGCAGCCCCTTCGGGGGGTCTTACAATGAGCAGTTCTTC	CASSPFGGSYNEQFF
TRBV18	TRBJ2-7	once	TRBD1	TGTGCCAGCTCACTTCTCCTCGGACAGGGGAGCGGTTACGAGCAGTACTTC	CASSLLLGQGSGYEQYF
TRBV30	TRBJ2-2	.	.	TGTGCCTGGAGGGGAGGCGTACACACCGGGGAGCTGTTTTTT	CAWRGGVHTGELFF
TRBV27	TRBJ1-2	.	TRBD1	TGTGCCAGCAGTTTCCGCTCGACAGGGAGGATCAATGGCTACACCTTC	CASSFRSTGRINGYTF
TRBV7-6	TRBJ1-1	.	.	TGTGCCAGCAGCTTATCCGGGGGGGCGGGCGTCACTGAAGCTTTCTTT	CASSLSGGAGVTEAFF
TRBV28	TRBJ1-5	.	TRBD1	TGTGCCACCTGGGACAGGGGGAACGGCAATCAGCCCCAGCATTTT	CATWDRGNGNQPQHF
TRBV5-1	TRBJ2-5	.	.	TGCGCCAGCAGCTTGGCCGGGGGAGAGACCCAGTACTTC	CASSLAGGETQYF
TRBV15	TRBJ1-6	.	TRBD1	TGTGCCACCAGCAGACTGAATCACGGGACAGATAATTCACCCCTCCACTTT	CATSRLNHGTDNSPLHF
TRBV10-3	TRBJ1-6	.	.	TGTGCCATCAGTGATGGGCCTCGCGCACCCCTCCACTTT	CAISDGPRAPLHF
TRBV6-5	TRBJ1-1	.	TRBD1	TGTGCCAGCAGTTACGACAGGGGGCGATACACTGAAGCTTTCTTT	CASSYDRGRYTEAFF
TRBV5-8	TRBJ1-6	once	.	TGTGCCAGCAGCTTGGATCCGGGTTGGAATTCACCCCTCCACTTT	CASSLDPGWNSPLHF
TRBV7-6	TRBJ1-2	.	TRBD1	TGTGCCAGCAGCTCAACGACAGGGCGCTACACCTTC	CASSSTTGRYTF
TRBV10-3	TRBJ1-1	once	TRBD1	TGTGCCAACAATCGGGACAGGGGGATTATAGACACTGAAGCTTTCTTT	CANNRDRGIIDTEAFF
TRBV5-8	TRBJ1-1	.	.	TGTGCCAGCAGCTTGGAGGGTGTTTGGGGAGGTGCTTTCTTT	CASSLEGVWGGAFF
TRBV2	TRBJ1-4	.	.	TGTGCCAGCAGTGAAAAAAGGCGGGGGGGAGGGGAAAAACTGTTTTTT	CASSEKRRGGGEKLFF
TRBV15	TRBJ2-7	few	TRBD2	TGTGCCACCAGCAGAGATAGCGGGGTTTACGAGCAGTACTTC	CATSRDSGVYEQYF
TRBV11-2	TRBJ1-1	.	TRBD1	TGTGCCAGCAGCTCGGACAGGGGGCTGGGAAACACTGAAGCTTTCTTT	CASSSDRGLGNTEAFF
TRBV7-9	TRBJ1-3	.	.	TGTGCCAGCAGCTTAGAGCGGGGGGCGGCTGGAAACACCATATATTTT	CASSLERGAAGNTIYF
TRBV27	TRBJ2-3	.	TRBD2	TGTGCCAGCACGTGCCCCAGGAGCGGGGGGGCGCCCACAGATACGCAGTATTTT	CASTCPRSGGAPTDTQYF
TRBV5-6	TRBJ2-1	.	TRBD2	TGTGCCAGCAGCTTGACACTAGCGGGGGTCTACAATGAGCAGTTCTTC	CASSLTLAGVYNEQFF
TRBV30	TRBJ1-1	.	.	TGTGCCTGGAGTGCCCGTACGTTCTATCTGAACACTGAAGCTTTCTTT	CAWSARTFYLNTEAFF
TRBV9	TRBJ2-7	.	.	TGTGCCAGCAGCGTAGCAGGTGGGAGCGAGCAGTACTTC	CASSVAGGSEQYF
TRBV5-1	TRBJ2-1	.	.	TGCGCCAGCGCAGTAGGGCTGGAGGATGAGCAGTTCTTC	CASAVGLEDEQFF
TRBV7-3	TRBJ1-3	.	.	TGTGCCAGCAGCTTATCAGGGGCTCACTCTGGAAACACCATATATTTT	CASSLSGAHSGNTIYF
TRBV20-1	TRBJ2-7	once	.	TGCAGTGTTGACAGTCCCTACGAGCAGTACTTC	CSVDSPYEQYF
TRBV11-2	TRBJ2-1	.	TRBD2	TGTGCCAGCAAGATAGAAGTAGCGGGAGTCGAGCAGTTCTTC	CASKIEVAGVEQFF
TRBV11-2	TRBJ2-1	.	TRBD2	TGTGCCAGCATCTCCAGGCTACTAGCGGGGGACAATGAGCAGTTCTTC	CASISRLLAGDNEQFF
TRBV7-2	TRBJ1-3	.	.	TGTGCCAGCCAGGGCGGATCTGGAAACACCATATATTTT	CASQGGSGNTIYF
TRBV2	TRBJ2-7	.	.	TGTGCCAGCAGCCAGGACTGGACCTACGAGCAGTACTTC	CASSQDWTYEQYF
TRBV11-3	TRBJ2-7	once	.	TGTGCCAGCAGCTGGGGCGCAGCCTACGAGCAGTACTTC	CASSWGAAYEQYF
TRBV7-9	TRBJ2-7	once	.	TGTGCCAGCAGCAGACAGGTTTCCTACGAGCAGTACTTC	CASSRQVSYEQYF
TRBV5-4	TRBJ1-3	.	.	TGTGCCAGCAGCGGTAGTTCAGGGTCCGGAAACACCATATATTTT	CASSGSSGSGNTIYF
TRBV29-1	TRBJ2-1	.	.	TGCAGCGTTGATACCCCCCGGAGCTACTACAATGAGCAGTTCTTC	CSVDTPRSYYNEQFF
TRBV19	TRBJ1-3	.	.	TGTGCCAGTAGTTCGTCGACAGGTCCCAGAAACACCATATATTTT	CASSSSTGPRNTIYF
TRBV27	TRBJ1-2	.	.	TGTGCCAGCAGTTTATCGGCGGGGCTCGTGGACTATGGCTACACCTTC	CASSLSAGLVDYGYTF
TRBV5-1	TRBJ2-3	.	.	TGCGCCAGCAGCCCGGATCCGACTAGTGGGTTTGCAGATACGCAGTATTTT	CASSPDPTSGFADTQYF
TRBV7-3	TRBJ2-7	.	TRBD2	TGTGCCAGCAGCCTAACCGGGACTAGCAGCTACGAGCAGTACTTC	CASSLTGTSSYEQYF
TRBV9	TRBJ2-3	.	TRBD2	TGTGCCAGCAGCGTAAGTCGGACTAGCGGGAGTTCAGATACGCAGTATTTT	CASSVSRTSGSSDTQYF
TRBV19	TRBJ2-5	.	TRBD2	TGTGCCGCGGGAGTAGGGGAGACCCAGTACTTC	CAAGVGETQYF
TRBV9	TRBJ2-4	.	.	TGTGCCAGCAGCGTAGATGGTTTACAGGGAGACATTCAGTACTTC	CASSVDGLQGDIQYF
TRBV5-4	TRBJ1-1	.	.	TGTGCCAGCAGCTTTGGCAGGGAAGGGGGCACTGAAGCTTTCTTT	CASSFGREGGTEAFF
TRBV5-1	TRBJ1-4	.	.	TGCGCCAGCAGCGTCAACCGGGGTCGGAATGAAAAACTGTTTTTT	CASSVNRGRNEKLFF
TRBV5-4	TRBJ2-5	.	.	TGTGCCAGCAGCCCCCCAGGGACGGGGGAGGAGACCCAGTACTTC	CASSPPGTGEETQYF
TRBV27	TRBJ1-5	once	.	TGTGCCAGCAGCATAGTACAGGGCAATCAGCCCCAGCATTTT	CASSIVQGNQPQHF
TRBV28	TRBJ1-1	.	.	TGTGCCAGCAGTTTGCGGACTGAAGCTTTCTTT	CASSLRTEAFF
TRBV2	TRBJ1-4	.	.	TGTGCCAGCAGGGGGACTCGTAATGAAAAACTGTTTTTT	CASRGTRNEKLFF
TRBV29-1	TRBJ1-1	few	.	TGCAGCGCCGGGAAAGGGAGGAACACTGAAGCTTTCTTT	CSAGKGRNTEAFF